This entry features one T cell receptor beta chain sequence. At least ten counts were recorded for this clonotype. There is no known antigen for this receptor. Qualities for individual bases were not recorded, and no much larger clone is one base off. The library was prepared using 5' RACE. TCRdb shows the sequencer as Illumina HiSeq 2500. A second PCR of roughly 6 to 11 cycles was run with a J-beta primer mix and a sample-barcoded 5' primer. A template-switch 5' adaptor carrying 12 random nucleotides introduced a unique molecular identifier onto each TCR beta cDNA molecule. Each sample yielded at least 2.5 million CDR3-containing paired-end reads. First-strand cDNA was synthesized from all RNA with the Mint cDNA synthesis kit, primed by a TRBC-specific oligonucleotide. Following uracil-DNA glycosylase treatment, a first 18-cycle PCR with universal primers M1SS and BC2_uni_R was performed on all cDNA. Concerning the study's data processing: Normalization of each sample was performed by random selection of 1 million high-quality reads, each carrying a distinct molecular identifier. Reads sharing molecular identifiers were discarded rather than binned into consensus sequences. MiTCR, with a Q25 quality threshold and the strictest error-elimination algorithm, was used for CDR3 identification, clonotype clustering and error correction. Lower-bound total TCR beta diversity was estimated with a nonparametric unseen species model using Euler transformation. In TCRdb, the public reads were trimmed at Q25 with fastp and aligned with MiXCR, with productive beta chains retained. Duplicate CDR3 protein sequences are folded into a single record with the most common DNA and genes. What appears here as the V and J calls and clone size reflects TCRdb's work, not the paper's. In all, the sample holds 630,000 or so distinct CDR3 sequences, and roughly 30% of those were seen once. The ten largest clones represent 15% of the sample.

The approximately 39 donors, aged about 6 to 95 years, were systemically healthy Caucasian individuals from Russia. Each donor gave approximately 9.3 milliliters of peripheral blood, collected into EDTA-treated Vacutainer tubes. Ficoll-Paque density-gradient centrifugation was used to isolate PBMCs, with at least 7 million per sample. Total RNA, at least 6 micrograms per sample, was extracted from PBMCs with Trizol reagent. For every donor, flow cytometry on a PBMC aliquot measured the percentage of naive CD45RAhigh/CD27high T cells. The data originate from a study of blood T cells in healthy people across ages (dated by TCRdb to the mid-2010s). With respect to the entire study: Template switching captured roughly one uniquely barcoded TCR beta cDNA molecule per two T cells in model experiments. To track age-related changes in TCR beta repertoire diversity, the study relied on deep sequencing normalized with unique cDNA molecular identifiers. The donors were divided into four age groups: young (average about 15 years), middle-aged (about 40), aged (about 56) and long-lived (about 79). To avoid experimental bias, donors of different ages were distributed randomly across sequencing lanes. The study analyzed two additional independent replicas of 1 million unique cDNA reads from the same blood draw for two donors, one aged 18 to 30 and one aged 80 or older.

Study-level results and caveats: Donor CMV infection status was unknown, potentially confounding age-related changes in expanded clonotypes. Observed TCR beta diversity per million T cells fell roughly linearly with age, and a significant reduction was already apparent by age roughly 40. Because profiling used bulk unsorted PBMCs, naive and antigen-experienced compartments could not be compared conclusively. Total diversity estimates from one million sequenced T cells were considered lower bounds and underestimates. Compared with the aged group, the long-lived group had more naive CD4+ T cells, fewer expanded clones and increased TCR diversity, a pattern suggesting age selection. A strong correlation was found between observed TCR beta diversity and the percentage of naive T cells measured by flow cytometry.

The sequenced sample was blood. This TCR derives from an elderly woman in good health. Donor details come from another sample of the same person, matched by shared clones.

The CDR3 protein sequence reads: CSARDLGNEQYF. The DNA sequence is given as TGCAGTGCTAGAGATCTTGGGAACGAGCAGTACTTC. The rearranged chain carries TRBV20-1 and TRBJ2-7; the D gene cannot be named for sure. Including cysteine and phenylalanine, the CDR3 has 12 amino acids. Only the CDR3 part of the read is kept: 36 bases, read in frame from the first base. Per the germline V gene (reference sequence), DFQATT is the CDR1 and SNEGSKA is the CDR2. A distance of 8 bases separates the germline ends of V and J, which lose 0 bases and 5 bases respectively.